Following are 27 T cell receptor beta chains from one sample sequenced in a study of T cells in Graves' hyperthyroidism and ophthalmopathy. RNA transcripts served as the template for amplifying TCR beta CDR3 regions. Carried out on the TCR CDR3, a first-round RT-PCR used the HTBI primer set. TCRdb reanalysed the multiplex PCR reads using MiXCR and keeps one entry per CDR3 protein. Here the sample spans some 650,000 distinct CDR3 sequences, 16% being singletons. Material for sequencing was blood. These receptors originate from a woman in her thirties or forties with Graves' ophthalmopathy.

This clonotype was found many times. V usage is TRBV20-1 and J usage is TRBJ2-1; D possibly matches TRBD1 or TRBD2 (6 bases each). The germline CDR1 and CDR2 sequences are DFQATT and SNEGSKA (reference sequence). V lost 6 bases to trimming and J lost 3 bases, with 15 bases between them. This CDR3 is 14 amino acids long. CDR3 sequence (DNA): TGCAGTGCCAAACCGGGGGACAACTACAATGAGCAGTTCTTC. This gives the protein CSAKPGDNYNEQFF.

The chain joins TRBV6-2 or TRBV6-3 to TRBJ1-2; unclear D gene. Deletions cut 6 bases from V and 8 bases from J, with 13 bases between. CDR3 length: 12 residues. The germline gives CDR1 MNHEY, CDR2 SVGEGT. The CDR3 sequence is CASRKWLEGYTF. The CDR3 nucleotides are TGTGCCAGCAGGAAGTGGCTGGAGGGCTACACCTTC.

This clonotype showed up many times. This CDR3 is CASSETRRDGYTF. For the CDR3, the DNA is TGTGCCAGCAGTGAGACCAGGAGAGATGGCTACACCTTC. The J gene is TRBJ1-2, the V gene TRBV2; D call uncertain. In germline, CDR1 is SNHLY, CDR2 FYNNEI. This CDR3 contains 13 residues. Trimming took off 3 bases at V and 6 bases at J, with 11 bases between the two ends.

This clonotype was seen ten or more times. The V and J genes are TRBV18 and TRBJ1-3; a weak D match, TRBD1 (5 bases). The CDR3 loop spans 15 amino acids. Trimming removed 4 bases at V and 2 bases at J, with 12 bases between. Germline V lookup: CDR1 KGHSH, CDR2 LQKENI. The CDR3 spells CASSLLTVPGNTIYF. CDR3 DNA sequence: TGTGCCAGCTCACTCCTGACAGTACCTGGAAACACCATATATTTT.

The V and J genes are TRBV28 and TRBJ2-2, with a weak D call TRBD2 (6 bases). Germline assignment: CDR1 MDHEN and CDR2 SYDVKM. V was trimmed by 6 bases and J by 6 bases, leaving 8 bases between them. The CDR3 length is 12 residues. CDR3 protein: CASRLAPGELFF. The CDR3 DNA is TGTGCCAGCAGGCTAGCGCCCGGGGAGCTGTTTTTT.

The rearrangement joins TRBV5-8 to TRBJ2-1, with 10 bases identical to TRBD2. This CDR3 comprises 16 residues. Germline V gives CDR1 SGHTS, CDR2 YDEGEE. J gave up 2 bases and V 0 bases, and 2 bases lay outside the gene matches. The CDR3 DNA reads TGTGCCAGCAGCTTGGCAAGCGGGGGGGCCTACAATGAGCAGTTCTTC. Amino acid sequence: CASSLASGGAYNEQFF.

J is TRBJ2-1 and V is TRBV24-1; 9 bases line up with TRBD1. Trimming cost V 4 bases and J 7 bases; bases outside gene matches: 10. The V gene's germline CDR1 is KGHDR and CDR2 SFDVKD. The CDR3 covers 16 residues. The CDR3 DNA reads as TGTGCCACCAGTGACAGCCGACAGGGGGTGGGGAATGAGCAGTTCTTC. It translates to CATSDSRQGVGNEQFF.

The table lists this clonotype with many counts. The genes are TRBV2 and TRBJ1-6; 7 nucleotides agree with TRBD1. The length of the CDR3 is 13 residues. Germline-derived CDR1 and CDR2 are SNHLY and FYNNEI. The junction had 2 bases not matched to a gene; V was cut back by 6 bases and J by 6 bases. CDR3 region: CASRDRSNSPLHF. CDR3 coding DNA: TGTGCCAGCAGGGACAGGAGTAATTCACCCCTCCACTTT.

This clonotype was recorded many times. J is TRBJ2-7 and V is TRBV6-1, with 9 bases identical to TRBD1. Trimming cost V 0 bases and J 1 base; bases outside gene matches: 1. Germline CDR1 MNHNS, CDR2 SASEGT. The CDR3 is made up of 15 amino acids. The CDR3 region is CASSEAGTGSYEQYF. CDR3 nucleotide sequence: TGTGCCAGCAGTGAAGCCGGGACAGGGTCCTACGAGCAGTACTTC.

This clonotype has ten or more counts. The chain recombines TRBV2 with TRBJ2-7; D is undetermined. Trimming left V 3 bases short and J 4 bases short, with 10 bases between. This CDR3 spans 13 amino acids. The germline gives CDR1 SNHLY, CDR2 FYNNEI. CDR3 amino acids: CASSEGSPYEQYF. CDR3 DNA sequence: TGTGCCAGCAGTGAGGGGTCACCTTACGAGCAGTACTTC.

In its sample, this clonotype was seen a few times. The rearrangement links TRBV20-1 to TRBJ2-4, with D possibly being TRBD1 or TRBD2 (6 bases each). The germline V gene encodes CDR1 DFQATT and CDR2 SNEGSKA (reference sequence). The CDR3 extends over 13 amino acids. V lost 6 bases and J lost 5, with 14 bases in between. CDR3 region: CSALEGGQNIQYF. The CDR3 DNA follows: TGCAGTGCACTCGAGGGGGGCCAAAACATTCAGTACTTC.

This clonotype was observed a handful of times. This chain connects TRBV18 to TRBJ2-2, with a tentative D call TRBD1 (5 bases). CDR3 size: 16 residues. V lost 0 bases and J lost 2, with 10 bases in between. CDR1 KGHSH and CDR2 LQKENI come from the germline V gene. CDR3 nucleotide sequence: TGTGCCAGCTCACCACCAGACAGAATAAACACCGGGGAGCTGTTTTTT. Translation gives CASSPPDRINTGELFF.

The chain recombines TRBV9 with TRBJ2-1; D ambiguous. V lost 4 bases, J lost 9 bases, and 20 bases lay in between. Germline CDR1 SGDLS, CDR2 YYNGEE. This CDR3 region has 15 residues. CDR3 nucleotides: TGTGCCAGCAGCCCGCCCGGCCTAGTCTTCGGTGAGCAGTTCTTC. Translating gives CASSPPGLVFGEQFF.

A remark on this clonotype: This may arise from a read error, as a much more abundant clone is one base away. The genes are TRBV2 and TRBJ1-1; D not certain. The germline V and J ends were trimmed by 7 bases and 7 bases, with 13 bases remaining between them. CDR3 length equals 12 residues. Germline V gene sequence: CDR1 SNHLY, CDR2 FYNNEI. The CDR3 sequence: CASMMDGLEAFF. The CDR3 DNA is TGTGCCAGCATGATGGACGGGCTTGAAGCTTTCTTT. Full variable domain (outside the CDR3, taken from reference TRBV2 and TRBJ1-1): EPEVTQTPSHQVTQMGQEVILRCVPISNHLYFYWYRQILGQKVEFLVSFYNNEISEKSEIFDDQFSVERPDGSNFTLKIRSTKLEDSAMYFCASMMDGLEAFFGQGTRLTVV.

The chain combines TRBV12-3 or TRBV12-4 with TRBJ2-5; TRBD2 matches at 8 bases. The trim removed 1 base at V and 1 base at J, leaving 5 bases unmatched. The CDR3 is 16 amino acids. The CDR3 bases are TGTGCCAGCAGTTTAGGCGGACTAGCTCTCCAAGAGACCCAGTACTTC. This translates into CASSLGGLALQETQYF.

Ten or more counts support this clonotype. V usage is TRBV6-1 and J usage is TRBJ2-1, with 9 positions matching TRBD2. CDR1 is MNHNS, CDR2 SASEGT, per germline. The CDR3 has 20 residues. J lost 3 bases, V lost 0 bases, and 15 bases had no gene match. Here the CDR3 DNA reads TGTGCCAGCAGTGAAGCGAAGTCGCGCGTGGCGGGAGGGCTCTACAATGAGCAGTTCTTC. It codes for CASSEAKSRVAGGLYNEQFF.

This chain links TRBV29-1 with TRBJ2-1; D not resolved. Trimming left V 5 bases short and J 4 bases short, with 6 bases between. This CDR3 contains 11 residues. Per germline, CDR1 SQVTM and CDR2 ANQGSEA. This CDR3 is CSVSRYNEQFF. The CDR3 DNA reads as TGCAGCGTTTCCCGGTACAATGAGCAGTTCTTC.

This clonotype was seen repeatedly, ten times or more. The chain has TRBV3-1 and TRBJ1-1; TRBD1 matches 7 bases. Trimming took 0 bases from V and 1 from J; bases not matched to a gene: 14. Germline values: CDR1 LGHDT, CDR2 YNNKEL (reference sequence). CDR3 length: 19 amino acids. Here the CDR3 reads CASSQDIYVGGGGNTEAFF. CDR3 nucleotide sequence: TGTGCCAGCAGCCAAGATATATACGTGGGAGGGGGCGGGAACACTGAAGCTTTCTTT. Combining the CDR3 with reference TRBV3-1 and TRBJ1-1 gives the whole variable domain DTAVSQTPKYLVTQMGNDKSIKCEQNLGHDTMYWYKQDSKKFLKIMFSYNNKELIINETVPNRFSPKSPDKAHLNLHINSLELGDSAVYFCASSQDIYVGGGGNTEAFFGQGTRLTVV.

In the case of this clonotype: This may stem from a read error, because a much larger clone lies one nucleotide away. J is TRBJ2-7 and V is TRBV28; TRBD1 matches at 10 bases. The germline CDR1 and CDR2 sequences are MDHEN and SYDVKM. The CDR3 is 16 amino acids. V lost 4 bases to trimming and J lost 3 bases; unmatched junction nucleotides: 9. CDR3 nucleotides: TGTGCCAGCAGTTATATTTCGGGACAGGGGTTCTACGAGCAGTACTTC. It yields the protein CASSYISGQGFYEQYF.

This clonotype was found a few times. The V call is TRBV27, the J call TRBJ2-1, with a weak D call TRBD2 (7 bases). From germline, CDR1 is MNHEY and CDR2 SMNVEV (reference sequence). CDR3 size: 16 residues. The V end was cut by 5 bases, the J end by 6 bases, with 20 bases between. The CDR3 nucleotides read TGTGCCAGCAGTCCCCCCCGGGGGGCAGAGGGCAATGAGCAGTTCTTC. This translates into CASSPPRGAEGNEQFF.

The chain uses TRBV19 and TRBJ1-2; 8 bases align to TRBD1. This CDR3 comprises 15 residues. Germline trimming cut 7 bases from V and 4 bases from J; bases unmatched to any gene: 11. CDR1 is LNHDA and CDR2 is SQIVND in the germline V gene (reference sequence). CDR3 protein: CASKAGGESGYGYTF. The CDR3 DNA is TGTGCCAGTAAGGCAGGGGGCGAATCCGGCTATGGCTACACCTTC.

This clonotype was found a few times. Without the conserved terminal phenylalanine or tryptophan, this CDR3 likely stems from a read error. The V gene is TRBV3-1, the J gene TRBJ1-2; D is undetermined. Germline V gives CDR1 LGHDT, CDR2 YNNKEL (reference sequence). CDR3 length: 11 amino acids. V was cut by 3 bases and J by 6 bases, with 5 bases left in between. CDR3 DNA sequence: TGTGCCAGCAGCCATACAGATGGCTACACCCTC. Translated, it gives CASSHTDGYTL.

This clonotype occurred many times. The rearrangement uses TRBV5-1 and TRBJ2-7; D possibly corresponds to TRBD1 (6 bases). CDR3 length: 12 amino acids. In germline, CDR1 is SGHRS, CDR2 YFSETQ. V was pared by 4 bases and J by 6 bases, with 11 bases between. The CDR3: CASSMPGVEQYF. In DNA form, the CDR3 reads TGCGCCAGCAGCATGCCAGGGGTCGAGCAGTACTTC.

This sequence joins TRBV19 and TRBJ1-1; possible D gene TRBD1, 5 bases. CDR1 is LNHDA and CDR2 is SQIVND in the germline V gene (reference sequence). The V end was cut by 6 bases, the J end by 1 base, with 18 bases between. The CDR3 has 16 residues. CDR3 protein: CASSPHGGDQNTEAFF. CDR3 nucleotides: TGTGCCAGTAGCCCCCATGGGGGGGACCAGAACACTGAAGCTTTCTTT.

This clonotype was counted at least ten times. The CDR3: CASSRATGTDYTDTQYF. The CDR3 region has the DNA TGTGCCAGCAGCCGGGCAACCGGGACGGACTACACAGATACGCAGTATTTT. This chain uses TRBV7-6 with TRBJ2-3; a possible D gene is TRBD2 (6 bases). The CDR3 covers 17 residues. Germline V gene sequence: CDR1 SGHVS, CDR2 FNYEAQ. The V and J ends lost 5 bases and 2 bases respectively, with 20 bases between them.

This clonotype has only a few counts. The chain is built from TRBV4-1 and TRBJ2-1; possibly TRBD2 for D (8 bases). This CDR3 comprises 17 residues. V lost 2 bases and J lost 4, with 18 bases in between. Germline loops: CDR1 MGHRA, CDR2 YSYEKL. The DNA for the CDR3 is TGCGCCAGCAGCCAAACTAGCGGCCAGGGGGTATACAATGAGCAGTTCTTC. The encoded protein is CASSQTSGQGVYNEQFF.

This clonotype was observed many times. The chain carries TRBV5-1 and TRBJ2-3, with TRBD2 as a possible D gene (6 bases). V was pared by 0 bases and J by 2 bases, with 10 bases between. CDR1 SGHRS and CDR2 YFSETQ come from the germline V gene. This CDR3 has 15 residues. The CDR3 region is CASSLDGDSTDTQYF. The CDR3 DNA is TGCGCCAGCAGCTTGGATGGGGACTCCACAGATACGCAGTATTTT.